This T cell receptor (beta chain) was identified during a study of blood T cells in healthy people across ages. In the study overall: About one barcoded beta molecule per two T cells came from capture by template switching.

In germline, CDR1 is MNHEY, CDR2 SVGEGT. CDR3 length: 12 amino acids. Trimming took off 10 bases at V and 5 bases at J, with 14 bases between the two ends. Together with a sample-barcoded 5' primer, a J-beta primer mix was included in a second PCR lasting about 7 to 11 cycles. Via MiXCR, TCRdb re-called the 5' RACE reads, giving one row per CDR3 protein. The table includes more than 650,000 distinct CDR3 sequences, about a fifth detected once. This clonotype appeared many times. Sample: blood. The J gene is TRBJ1-2, the V gene TRBV6-2 or TRBV6-3; D gene uncertain. This TCR was recovered from a man between 65 and 80 years old in good health. DNA for the CDR3: TGTGCCACCGAAGACTATGGTTATGGCTACACCTTC. Translation gives CATEDYGYGYTF.